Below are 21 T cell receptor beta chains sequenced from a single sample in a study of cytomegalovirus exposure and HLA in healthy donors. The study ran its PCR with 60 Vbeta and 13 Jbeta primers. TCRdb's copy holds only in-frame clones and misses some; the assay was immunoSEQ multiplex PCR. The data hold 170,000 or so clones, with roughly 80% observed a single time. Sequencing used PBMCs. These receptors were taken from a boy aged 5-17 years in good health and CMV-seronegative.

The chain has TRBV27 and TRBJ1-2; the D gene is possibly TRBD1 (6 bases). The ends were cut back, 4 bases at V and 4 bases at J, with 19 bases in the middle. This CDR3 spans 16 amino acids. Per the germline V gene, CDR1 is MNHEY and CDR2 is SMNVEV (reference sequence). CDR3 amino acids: CASSSREGGSSYGYTF. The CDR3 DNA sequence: TGTGCCAGCAGTTCCCGGGAGGGGGGGAGTAGCTATGGCTACACCTTC.

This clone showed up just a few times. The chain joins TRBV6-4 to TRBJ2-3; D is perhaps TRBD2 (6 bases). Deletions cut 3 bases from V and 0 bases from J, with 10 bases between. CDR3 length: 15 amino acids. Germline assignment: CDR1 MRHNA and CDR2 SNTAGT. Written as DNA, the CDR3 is TGTGCCAGCAGTGAAGCAAGCGGGAGCACAGATACGCAGTATTTT. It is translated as CASSEASGSTDTQYF.

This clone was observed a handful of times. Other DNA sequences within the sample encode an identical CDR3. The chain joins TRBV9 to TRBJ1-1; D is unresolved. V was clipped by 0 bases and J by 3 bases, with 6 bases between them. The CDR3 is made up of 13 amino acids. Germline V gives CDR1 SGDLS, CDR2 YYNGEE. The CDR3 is CASSVDIDTEAFF. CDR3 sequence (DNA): TGTGCCAGCAGCGTAGACATTGACACTGAAGCTTTCTTT.

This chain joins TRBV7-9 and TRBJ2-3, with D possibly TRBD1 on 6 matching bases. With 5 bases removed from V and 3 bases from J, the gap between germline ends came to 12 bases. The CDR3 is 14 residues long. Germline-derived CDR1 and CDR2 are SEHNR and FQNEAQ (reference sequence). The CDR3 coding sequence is TGTGCCAGCAGCCCAGGGGTACAGACAGATACGCAGTATTTT. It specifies CASSPGVQTDTQYF.

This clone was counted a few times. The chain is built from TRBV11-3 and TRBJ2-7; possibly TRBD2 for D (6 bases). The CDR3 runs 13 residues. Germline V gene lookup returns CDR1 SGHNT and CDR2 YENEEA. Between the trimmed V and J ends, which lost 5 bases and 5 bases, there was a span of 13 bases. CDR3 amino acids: CASSVGGPDEQYF. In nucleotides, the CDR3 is TGTGCCAGCAGCGTAGGAGGGCCGGACGAGCAGTACTTC.

In DNA form, the CDR3 reads TGTGCCTGGAGTGCGGGTACTGATTCACCCCTCCACTTT. Residues: CAWSAGTDSPLHF. The chain has TRBV30 and TRBJ1-6; D unclear. This CDR3 contains 13 residues. Germline V gives CDR1 GTSNPN, CDR2 SVGIG (reference sequence). V lost 1 base and J 8 bases, leaving 9 bases between the germline ends.

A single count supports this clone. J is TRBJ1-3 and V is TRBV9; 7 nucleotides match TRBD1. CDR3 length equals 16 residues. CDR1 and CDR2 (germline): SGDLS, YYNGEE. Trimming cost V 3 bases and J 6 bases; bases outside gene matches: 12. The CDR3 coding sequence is TGTGCCAGCAGCGCCCGTTTTGGAGACAGGGCAAACACCATATATTTT. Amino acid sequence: CASSARFGDRANTIYF.

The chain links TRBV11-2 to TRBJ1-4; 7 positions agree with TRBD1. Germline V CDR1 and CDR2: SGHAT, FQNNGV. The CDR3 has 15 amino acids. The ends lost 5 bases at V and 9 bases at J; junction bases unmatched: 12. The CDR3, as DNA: TGTGCCAGCAGCGACAGGGTTTTTGGGAATAAAAAACTGTTTTTT. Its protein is CASSDRVFGNKKLFF.

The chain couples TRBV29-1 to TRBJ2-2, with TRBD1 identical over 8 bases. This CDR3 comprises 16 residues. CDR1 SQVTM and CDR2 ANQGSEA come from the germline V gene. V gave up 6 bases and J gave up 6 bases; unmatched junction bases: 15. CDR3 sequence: CSVLRYQGAGSGELFF. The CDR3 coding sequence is TGCAGCGTACTACGATACCAGGGGGCGGGCTCCGGGGAGCTGTTTTTT.

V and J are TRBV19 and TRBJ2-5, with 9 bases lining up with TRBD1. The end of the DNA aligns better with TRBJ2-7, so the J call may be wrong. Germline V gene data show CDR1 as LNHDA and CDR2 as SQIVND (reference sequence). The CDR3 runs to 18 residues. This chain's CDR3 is CASSPLPGTGRGTYEQYF. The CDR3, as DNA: TGTGCCAGTAGTCCCCTACCCGGGACAGGGAGAGGGACCTACGAGCAGTACTTC.

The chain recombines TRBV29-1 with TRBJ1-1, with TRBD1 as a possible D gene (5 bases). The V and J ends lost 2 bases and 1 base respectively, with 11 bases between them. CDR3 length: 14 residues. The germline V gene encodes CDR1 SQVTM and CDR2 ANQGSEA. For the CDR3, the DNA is TGCAGCGTTGAAACCCGAACAGGGAACACTGAAGCTTTCTTT. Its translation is CSVETRTGNTEAFF.

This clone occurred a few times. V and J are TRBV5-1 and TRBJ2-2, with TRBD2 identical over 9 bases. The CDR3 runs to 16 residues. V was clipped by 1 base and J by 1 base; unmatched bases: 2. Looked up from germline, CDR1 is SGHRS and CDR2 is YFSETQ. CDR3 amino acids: CASSLRTSVNTGELFF. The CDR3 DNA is TGCGCCAGCAGCTTGAGGACTAGCGTGAACACCGGGGAGCTGTTTTTT.

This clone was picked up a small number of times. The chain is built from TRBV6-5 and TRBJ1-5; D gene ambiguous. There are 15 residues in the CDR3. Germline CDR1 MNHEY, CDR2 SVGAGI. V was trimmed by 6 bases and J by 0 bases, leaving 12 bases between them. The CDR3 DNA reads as TGTGCCAGCAGCACGGACGGGGTTAGCAATCAGCCCCAGCATTTT. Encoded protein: CASSTDGVSNQPQHF.

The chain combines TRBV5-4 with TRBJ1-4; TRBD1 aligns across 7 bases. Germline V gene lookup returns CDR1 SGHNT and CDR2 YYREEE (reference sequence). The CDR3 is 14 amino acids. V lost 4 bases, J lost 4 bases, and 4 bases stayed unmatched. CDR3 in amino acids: CASSAQGDNEKLFF. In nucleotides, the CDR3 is TGTGCCAGCAGCGCTCAGGGGGATAATGAAAAACTGTTTTTT.

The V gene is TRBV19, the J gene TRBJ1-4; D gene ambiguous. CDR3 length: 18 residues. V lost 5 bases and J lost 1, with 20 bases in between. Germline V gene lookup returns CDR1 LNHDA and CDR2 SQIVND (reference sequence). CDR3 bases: TGTGCCAGTAGTCCCGCAATCCTTGGACGGGGAACTAATGAAAAACTGTTTTTT. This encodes CASSPAILGRGTNEKLFF.

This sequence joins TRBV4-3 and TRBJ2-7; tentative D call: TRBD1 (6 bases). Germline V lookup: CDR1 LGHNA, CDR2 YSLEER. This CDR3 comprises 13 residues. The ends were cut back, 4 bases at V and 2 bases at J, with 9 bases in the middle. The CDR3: CASSLGTTYEQYF. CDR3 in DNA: TGCGCCAGCAGCCTGGGGACAACCTACGAGCAGTACTTC.

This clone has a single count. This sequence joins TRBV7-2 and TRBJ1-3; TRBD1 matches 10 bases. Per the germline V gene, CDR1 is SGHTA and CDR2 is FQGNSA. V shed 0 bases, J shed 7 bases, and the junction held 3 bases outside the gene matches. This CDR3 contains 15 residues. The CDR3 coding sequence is TGTGCCAGCAGCTTAGCCGGGACAGGGGCCAACACCATATATTTT. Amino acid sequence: CASSLAGTGANTIYF.

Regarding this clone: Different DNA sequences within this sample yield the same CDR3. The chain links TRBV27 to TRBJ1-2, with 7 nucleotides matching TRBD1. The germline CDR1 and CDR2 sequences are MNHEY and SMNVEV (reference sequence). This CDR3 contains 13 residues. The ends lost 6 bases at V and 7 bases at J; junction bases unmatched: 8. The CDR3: CASRKEGALGYTF. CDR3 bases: TGTGCCAGCAGGAAAGAGGGGGCGCTTGGCTACACCTTC.

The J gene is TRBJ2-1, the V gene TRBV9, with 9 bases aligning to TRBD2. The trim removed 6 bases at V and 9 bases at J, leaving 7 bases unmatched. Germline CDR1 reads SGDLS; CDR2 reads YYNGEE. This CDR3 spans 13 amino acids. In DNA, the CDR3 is TGTGCCAGCACTAGCGGGATCTTTGGTGAGCAGTTCTTC. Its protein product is CASTSGIFGEQFF.

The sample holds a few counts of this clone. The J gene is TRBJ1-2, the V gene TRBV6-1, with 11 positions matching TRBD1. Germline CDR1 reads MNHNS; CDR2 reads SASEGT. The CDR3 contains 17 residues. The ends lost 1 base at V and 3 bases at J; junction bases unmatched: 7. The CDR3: CASSEGTGGAQYYGYTF. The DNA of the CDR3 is TGTGCCAGCAGTGAAGGGACAGGGGGCGCCCAATACTATGGCTACACCTTC.

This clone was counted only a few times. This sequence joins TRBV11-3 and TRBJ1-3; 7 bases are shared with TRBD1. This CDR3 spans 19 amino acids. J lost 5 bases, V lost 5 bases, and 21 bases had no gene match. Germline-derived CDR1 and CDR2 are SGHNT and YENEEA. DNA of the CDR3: TGTGCCAGCAGCCGAACTTGGGGACAGCGGCTCAACTCGCGAAACACCATATATTTT. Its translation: CASSRTWGQRLNSRNTIYF.